These 28 T cell receptor beta chains came from one sample sequenced in a study of T cells in localized non-small cell lung cancer. Sequencing used immunoSEQ multiplex PCR; TCRdb keeps in-frame clones, though not all of them. The sample includes about 28,000 clones, 80% to 90% seen only once; the top ten take about 3%. The sequences come from peripheral blood, collected before any cancer treatment. The source of these receptors is a woman aged 18-49 years with stage I lung adenocarcinoma.

This clone has just one count. The chain combines TRBV28 with TRBJ1-1; D uncertain. Germline V gene lookup returns CDR1 MDHEN and CDR2 SYDVKM. The CDR3 spans 13 residues. The ends were cut back, 3 bases at V and 7 bases at J, with 12 bases in the middle. The CDR3 loop is CASSFGGRNEAFF. Written as DNA, the CDR3 is TGTGCCAGCAGTTTCGGAGGGCGGAATGAAGCTTTCTTT.

The rearrangement uses TRBV5-1 and TRBJ2-3; D ambiguous. The CDR3 runs 13 residues. The germline gives CDR1 SGHRS, CDR2 YFSETQ. V lost 1 base and J 4 bases, leaving 7 bases between the germline ends. The chain's CDR3 is CASSLNAPDTQYF. CDR3 nucleotides: TGCGCCAGCAGCTTGAACGCCCCAGATACGCAGTATTTT.

V is TRBV30 and J is TRBJ2-7, with D perhaps matching TRBD2 (6 bases). The V end lost 1 base, the J end lost 0 bases, and 10 bases lay between the germline ends. The CDR3 totals 14 residues. The germline V gene has CDR1 GTSNPN and CDR2 SVGIG (reference sequence). The CDR3 region is CAWSGGRPSYEQYF. In DNA form, the CDR3 reads TGTGCCTGGAGTGGAGGGAGGCCCTCCTACGAGCAGTACTTC.

This rearrangement joins TRBV19 to TRBJ2-5, with a tentative D call TRBD1 (5 bases). V was cut by 0 bases and J by 2 bases, with 7 bases left in between. The CDR3 is 14 residues long. In germline, CDR1 is LNHDA, CDR2 SQIVND (reference sequence). CDR3 DNA sequence: TGTGCCAGTAGTATAGAACCAGGGCAAGAGACCCAGTACTTC. It is translated as CASSIEPGQETQYF.

The chain has TRBV10-1 and TRBJ2-3; 9 nucleotides match TRBD1. The CDR3 has 17 amino acids. Germline V lookup: CDR1 WNHNN, CDR2 SYGVQD (reference sequence). J gave up 6 bases and V 2 bases, and 12 bases lay outside the gene matches. The DNA of the CDR3 is TGCGCCAGCAGTGAGACTGGGACAGGGATTTTAACTGATACGCAGTATTTT. Translation gives CASSETGTGILTDTQYF.

This sequence joins TRBV5-1 and TRBJ1-1, with D unclear. The CDR3 contains 13 residues. The germline gives CDR1 SGHRS, CDR2 YFSETQ. Trimming shortened V by 0 bases and J by 0 bases, and 3 bases separated the two germline ends. For the CDR3, the DNA is TGCGCCAGCAGCTTGGGGTTGAACACTGAAGCTTTCTTT. It codes for CASSLGLNTEAFF.

The V call is TRBV19, the J call TRBJ1-4; D is unclear. The length of the CDR3 is 16 residues. V lost 3 bases and J lost 2, with 13 bases in between. Germline V gives CDR1 LNHDA, CDR2 SQIVND (reference sequence). CDR3 amino acids: CASSINLVLTNEKLFF. The CDR3 DNA reads TGTGCCAGTAGTATTAATTTAGTGCTCACTAATGAAAAACTGTTTTTT. The variable domain in full, completed from reference TRBV19 and TRBJ1-4, reads DGGITQSPKYLFRKEGQNVTLSCEQNLNHDAMYWYRQDPGQGLRLIYYSQIVNDFQKGDIAEGYSVSREKKESFPLTVTSAQKNPTAFYLCASSINLVLTNEKLFFGSGTQLSVL.

The CDR3 spells CASSLRTGIQRSEQFF. Written as DNA, the CDR3 is TGTGCCAGTAGTCTCAGAACAGGGATCCAGCGGTCGGAGCAGTTCTTC. V and J are TRBV19 and TRBJ2-1, with D tentatively TRBD1 (6 bases). V was pared by 5 bases and J by 10 bases, with 24 bases between. Germline V gives CDR1 LNHDA, CDR2 SQIVND (reference sequence). This CDR3 has 16 residues.

This chain links TRBV7-3 with TRBJ2-1; D gene uncertain. The V end lost 0 bases, the J end lost 8 bases, and 14 bases lay between the germline ends. In germline, CDR1 is SGHTA, CDR2 FQGTGA. The CDR3 is 15 residues long. Here the CDR3 reads CASSLTRVAGDEQFF. The CDR3 bases are TGTGCCAGCAGCTTAACGAGAGTAGCAGGCGATGAGCAGTTCTTC.

The rearrangement links TRBV11-2 to TRBJ2-7; no clear D. The CDR3 totals 13 residues. V lost 4 bases and J lost 6, with 13 bases in between. Germline assignment: CDR1 SGHAT and CDR2 FQNNGV. The CDR3, as DNA: TGTGCCAGCAGCTCTCCCCCGGCCCTCGAGCAGTACTTC. Translated: CASSSPPALEQYF. Full variable domain (missing parts from reference TRBV11-2 and TRBJ2-7): EAGVAQSPRYKIIEKRQSVAFWCNPISGHATLYWYQQILGQGPKLLIQFQNNGVVDDSQLPKDRFSAERLKGVDSTLKIQPAKLEDSAVYLCASSSPPALEQYFGPGTRLTVT.

The V gene is TRBV18, the J gene TRBJ2-7, with TRBD2 matching over 11 bases. The V segment lost 3 bases and the J segment 7 bases; nucleotides outside the gene matches: 8. The CDR3 length is 15 residues. Germline values: CDR1 KGHSH, CDR2 LQKENI. CDR3 bases: TGTGCCAGCTCACCTTCGGGACTAGCGGAGTATGAGCAGTACTTC. This sequence encodes CASSPSGLAEYEQYF. Full variable domain (remainder filled in from reference TRBV18 and TRBJ2-7): NAGVMQNPRHLVRRRGQEARLRCSPMKGHSHVYWYRQLPEEGLKFMVYLQKENIIDESGMPKERFSAEFPKEGPSILRIQQVVRGDSAAYFCASSPSGLAEYEQYFGPGTRLTVT.

This chain links TRBV5-1 with TRBJ2-5, with unresolved D. This CDR3 contains 12 residues. The germline gives CDR1 SGHRS, CDR2 YFSETQ. V lost 4 bases and J 4 bases, leaving 8 bases between the germline ends. The CDR3 DNA is TGCGCCAGCAGCCTCCTGGGAGAGACCCAGTACTTC. This translates into CASSLLGETQYF.

The gene calls are TRBV18 and TRBJ1-4; the D gene is possibly TRBD1 (6 bases). Per the germline V gene, CDR1 is KGHSH and CDR2 is LQKENI. V was pared by 2 bases and J by 4 bases, with 11 bases between. This CDR3 is 15 amino acids long. DNA for the CDR3: TGTGCCAGCTCACCAATGGGGACACTTAATGAAAAACTGTTTTTT. Its protein product is CASSPMGTLNEKLFF.

The CDR3 here is CASSLGEGARGYTF. The CDR3 coding sequence is TGTGCCAGCAGCTTAGGAGAGGGGGCGCGCGGCTACACCTTC. The rearrangement links TRBV7-8 to TRBJ1-2; 7 bases are a match to TRBD1. V was clipped by 1 base and J by 8 bases; unmatched bases: 7. The V gene's germline CDR1 is SGHVS and CDR2 FQNEAQ. This CDR3 is 14 amino acids long.

The chain carries TRBV29-1 and TRBJ2-7; TRBD1 agrees at 8 bases. V lost 1 base to trimming and J lost 6 bases; unmatched junction nucleotides: 8. Germline V gene sequence: CDR1 SQVTM, CDR2 ANQGSEA. The CDR3 consists of 14 residues. The CDR3 DNA reads as TGCAGCGTTGAAGCGGACAGGGTTCGTGGCGAGCAGTACTTC. It specifies CSVEADRVRGEQYF.

This clone is medium-sized within its sample. The CDR3 is CASSLRTGVAQYF. The CDR3 bases are TGTGCCAGCAGCCTCCGGACAGGGGTTGCCCAGTACTTC. This chain connects TRBV14 to TRBJ2-5; 9 positions match TRBD1. Germline V CDR1 and CDR2: SGHDN, FVKESK. Trimming cost V 4 bases and J 9 bases; bases outside gene matches: 6. The CDR3 extends over 13 amino acids.

The V and J genes are TRBV19 and TRBJ1-1; D unclear. The V and J ends lost 7 bases and 0 bases respectively, with 9 bases between them. Germline V CDR1 and CDR2: LNHDA, SQIVND (reference sequence). The CDR3 extends over 13 amino acids. Here the CDR3 DNA reads TGTGCCAGTACCACCAGAGTGAACACTGAAGCTTTCTTT. Translation: CASTTRVNTEAFF.

This clone has just a few counts. The rearrangement links TRBV21-1 to TRBJ1-4. TRBV21-1 is a known pseudogene. The CDR3 covers 15 residues. Here the CDR3 reads CASSKEETVDEKLFF. The CDR3 region has the DNA TGTGCCAGCAGCAAAGAGGAAACCGTGGACGAAAAACTGTTTTTT.

This chain connects TRBV28 to TRBJ1-4; D remains unclear. V was pared by 1 base and J by 6 bases, with 12 bases between. Germline CDR1 MDHEN, CDR2 SYDVKM. This CDR3 is 15 amino acids long. This chain's CDR3 is CASSLFRTLHEKLFF. As DNA, the CDR3 is TGTGCCAGCAGTTTATTCCGCACGCTACATGAAAAACTGTTTTTT.

The chain employs TRBV28 and TRBJ2-3, with a possible D match to TRBD1 (6 bases). V shed 4 bases and J shed 14 bases, with 16 bases lying between them. Germline V lookup: CDR1 MDHEN, CDR2 SYDVKM. The CDR3 spans 12 residues. CDR3 sequence: CASSSTGQPPYF. CDR3 in DNA: TGTGCCAGCAGTTCTACGGGACAACCCCCGTATTTT. The entire variable domain, with the rest obtained from reference TRBV28 and TRBJ2-3, is as follows: DVKVTQSSRYLVKRTGEKVFLECVQDMDHENMFWYRQDPGLGLRLIYFSYDVKMKEKGDIPEGYSVSREKKERFSLILESASTNQTSMYLCASSSTGQPPYFGPGTRLTVL.

This clone was seen only once. J is TRBJ2-4 and V is TRBV28; 9 bases line up with TRBD2. The trim removed 6 bases at V and 4 bases at J, leaving 4 bases unmatched. The CDR3 is made up of 14 amino acids. The germline gives CDR1 MDHEN, CDR2 SYDVKM. The CDR3 loop is CASRGTSRKNIQYF. CDR3 bases: TGTGCCAGCAGGGGGACTAGCCGGAAAAACATTCAGTACTTC.

V gene TRBV4-2 combines with J gene TRBJ2-7; tentative D call: TRBD1 (6 bases). Germline-derived CDR1 and CDR2 are LGHNA and YNFKEQ. With 0 bases removed from V and 3 bases from J, the gap between germline ends came to 24 bases. The CDR3 totals 19 residues. CDR3: CASSQEDLNRDPIHYEQYF. The CDR3 DNA follows: TGTGCCAGCAGCCAAGAGGACCTAAACAGGGACCCCATCCACTACGAGCAGTACTTC.

This clone is medium-sized. V usage is TRBV7-9 and J usage is TRBJ2-1, with D perhaps TRBD2 (5 bases). Between the trimmed V and J ends, which lost 3 bases and 6 bases, there was a span of 12 bases. Per the germline V gene, CDR1 is SEHNR and CDR2 is FQNEAQ (reference sequence). This CDR3 region has 14 residues. The CDR3 DNA follows: TGTGCCAGCAGCTTGCCGGGAAACCTCAATGAGCAGTTCTTC. Residues: CASSLPGNLNEQFF. The full variable domain, completed using reference TRBV7-9 and TRBJ2-1, is DTGVSQNPRHKITKRGQNVTFRCDPISEHNRLYWYRQTLGQGPEFLTYFQNEAQLEKSRLLSDRFSAERPKGSFSTLEIQRTEQGDSAMYLCASSLPGNLNEQFFGPGTRLTVL.

This chain connects TRBV6-1 to TRBJ2-1, with D perhaps given as TRBD1 or TRBD2 (5 bases each). Germline CDR1 is MNHNS and CDR2 is SASEGT. The CDR3 spans 13 residues. The V end lost 5 bases, the J end lost 15 bases, and 20 bases lay between the germline ends. This CDR3 reads CASSKTSAVGRFF. The CDR3 nucleotides read TGTGCCAGCAGTAAAACGTCAGCTGTGGGACGGTTCTTC.

The chain couples TRBV28 to TRBJ1-3; no definite D call. The CDR3 is 15 amino acids. CDR1 MDHEN and CDR2 SYDVKM come from the germline V gene. V gave up 2 bases and J gave up 4 bases, with 12 bases separating them. The CDR3 sequence: CASSLPETLGNTIYF. The CDR3 coding sequence is TGTGCCAGCAGTTTACCAGAAACTCTCGGAAACACCATATATTTT.

Only a few counts were recorded for this clone. The rearrangement links TRBV7-9 to TRBJ2-5; D might be TRBD2 (5 bases). Trimming took off 5 bases at V and 0 bases at J, with 16 bases between the two ends. Germline lookup yields CDR1 SEHNR and CDR2 FQNEAQ (reference sequence). The CDR3 is made up of 16 amino acids. The CDR3: CASSPPASGNQETQYF. DNA for the CDR3: TGTGCCAGCAGCCCTCCGGCGTCGGGGAACCAAGAGACCCAGTACTTC.

The rearrangement joins TRBV5-6 to TRBJ2-1; 10 bases are shared with TRBD2. V was clipped by 3 bases and J by 9 bases; unmatched bases: 12. The CDR3 is made up of 16 amino acids. Germline V gene sequence: CDR1 SGHDT, CDR2 YYEEEE. As DNA, the CDR3 is TGTGCCAGCAGCTCGTTCCCTAGCGGGAGAATCCGTGAGCAGTTCTTC. Its protein is CASSSFPSGRIREQFF.

The genes are TRBV5-1 and TRBJ2-2, with D possibly TRBD1 on 5 matching bases. Trimming left V 1 base short and J 4 bases short, with 8 bases between. CDR1 and CDR2 (germline): SGHRS, YFSETQ. This CDR3 spans 14 amino acids. The CDR3 DNA is TGCGCCAGCAGCTTGACAGGTGCCACCGGGGAGCTGTTTTTT. Its protein product is CASSLTGATGELFF. The full variable domain, rest sourced from reference TRBV5-1 and TRBJ2-2, is KAGVTQTPRYLIKTRGQQVTLSCSPISGHRSVSWYQQTPGQGLQFLFEYFSETQRNKGNFPGRFSGRQFSNSRSEMNVSTLELGDSALYLCASSLTGATGELFFGEGSRLTVL.